The next 31 T cell receptor beta chains were all read from a single sample in a study of Tregs in tolerant kidney transplant recipients. Assay used: immunoSEQ multiplex PCR; TCRdb lists only in-frame clones, some missing. This sample contains tens of thousands of clones. Sequencing was performed on CD4+ T cells from blood, taken before the transplant. These receptor sequences come from a human donor who received a combined kidney and bone marrow transplant.

As to this clone: The observed sequence ends 3 residues before the CDR3 terminus, with the missing tail filled in from the germline J gene. V and J are TRBV11-1 and TRBJ2-7; D perhaps matches TRBD2 (6 bases). CDR3 length: 14 residues. CDR1 is SGHAT, CDR2 FQDESV, per germline (reference sequence). V was pared by 5 bases and J by 3 bases, with 14 bases between. The CDR3 here is CASSGQGGSYEQYF. The covered CDR3 bases are TGTGCCAGCAGCGGGCAGGGAGGTAGCTACGAG.

Comment on this clone: The germline gene is not matched at one end of the junction; a read error may be the cause. The read falls 3 residues short of the CDR3 end, and the missing part is taken from the germline J gene. V and J are TRBV5-1 and TRBJ1-1; 7 bases match TRBD1. The CDR3 extends over 15 amino acids. CDR1 and CDR2 (germline): SGHRS, YFSETQ. The covered CDR3 bases are TGCGCCAACAGCTTCGGGACAGTCGCCAACACTGAA. Its translation: CANSFGTVANTE. The complete CDR3 protein is CANSFGTVANTEAFF.

In the case of this clone: The read falls 3 residues short of the CDR3 end, and the missing part is taken from the germline J gene. J is TRBJ2-5 and V is TRBV7-6; D remains ambiguous. From germline, CDR1 is SGHVS and CDR2 FNYEAQ. V was pared by 4 bases and J by 2 bases, with 11 bases between. The CDR3 is made up of 14 amino acids. CDR3 sequence reads: CASSYGRVQETQYF. CDR3 bases read: TGTGCCAGCAGCTACGGTAGGGTTCAAGAGACC.

In the case of this clone: The read ends 3 residues before the CDR3 terminus; that terminus is restored from the germline J gene. The chain employs TRBV7-9 and TRBJ2-7; 8 bases are shared with TRBD2. The V gene end was trimmed by 3 bases and the J gene end by 0 bases; junction bases not matched to a gene: 4. Germline V gene sequence: CDR1 SEHNR, CDR2 FQNEAQ (reference sequence). The CDR3 loop spans 15 amino acids. The sequenced CDR3 bases are TGTGCCAGCAGCTTGGTACTAGCGGCCTCCTACGAG. This encodes CASSLVLAASYE. From start to end, the CDR3 is CASSLVLAASYEQYF.

Points on this clone: The read comes to an end 3 residues before the CDR3 does, leaving the germline J gene to fill in the end. The V gene is TRBV20-1, the J gene TRBJ2-2, with TRBD1 matching 9 bases. V trimming: 5 bases; J trimming: 0 bases; junction bases outside the gene matches: 4. Germline-derived CDR1 and CDR2 are DFQATT and SNEGSKA (reference sequence). The CDR3 spans 15 residues. The CDR3: CSAYRQGANTGELFF. CDR3 DNA (partial): TGCAGTGCTTATAGACAGGGGGCGAACACCGGGGAG.

Notes on this clone: From the germline J gene comes the end of the CDR3, since the read stops 3 residues before it. The chain couples TRBV6-2 or TRBV6-3 to TRBJ2-6, with 10 bases that match TRBD1. The germline gives CDR1 MNHEY, CDR2 SVGEGT. J lost 3 bases, V lost 5 bases, and 4 bases had no gene match. CDR3 length equals 16 residues. The covered CDR3 bases are TGTGCCAGCAGTCTGGACAGGGGGAATGGGGCCAACGTC. Protein: CASSLDRGNGANV. The whole CDR3 region reads CASSLDRGNGANVLTF.

Details on this clone: The read halts 3 residues ahead of the CDR3 end, with the missing end drawn from the germline J gene. This chain links TRBV6-1 with TRBJ1-2, with 7 bases fitting TRBD1. Germline V gives CDR1 MNHNS, CDR2 SASEGT. Losses at the gene ends were 6 bases for V and 0 bases for J; bases not matched to a gene: 4. This CDR3 is built from 14 residues. The CDR3 sequence: CASREQGTNYGYTF. CDR3 DNA, as far as it was read: TGTGCCAGCAGAGAACAGGGGACTAACTATGGC.

About this clone itself: The read ends 3 residues before the CDR3 terminus; that terminus is restored from the germline J gene. The chain combines TRBV5-1 with TRBJ2-2; D is undetermined. The V end lost 2 bases, the J end lost 3 bases, and 11 bases lay between the germline ends. CDR3 size: 15 residues. Germline CDR1 reads SGHRS; CDR2 reads YFSETQ. The CDR3 sequence is CASSFRSADTGELFF. The covered CDR3 bases are TGCGCCAGCAGCTTTCGGTCGGCGGACACCGGGGAG.

Details on this clone: The read is 3 residues too short to cover the CDR3 end, so that end is filled in from the germline J gene. The chain combines TRBV18 with TRBJ1-1; 7 bases are a match to TRBD1. Germline V gives CDR1 KGHSH, CDR2 LQKENI. V lost 4 bases to trimming and J lost 2 bases; unmatched junction nucleotides: 19. The CDR3 sequence is 19 residues long. The sequenced CDR3 bases are TGTGCCAGCTCACGACTTTCGACAGGGAAAGCTACTGCAAACACTGAA. It translates to CASSRLSTGKATANTE. The CDR3 in its entirety is CASSRLSTGKATANTEAFF.

A remark on this clone: The read stops 3 residues short of the end of the CDR3; the missing end is completed from the germline J gene. V and J are TRBV5-1 and TRBJ2-1; D is ambiguous. The CDR3 length is 14 residues. V was trimmed by 4 bases and J by 3 bases, leaving 11 bases between them. Germline loops: CDR1 SGHRS, CDR2 YFSETQ. CDR3 sequence: CASSASTYYNEQFF. The sequenced CDR3 bases are TGCGCCAGCAGCGCGTCGACTTACTACAATGAG.

About this clone: The CDR3 extends 3 residues past the end of the read, so its final part is completed from the germline J gene. The V gene is TRBV6-1, the J gene TRBJ1-2, with 8 bases matching TRBD1. Losses at the gene ends were 2 bases for V and 5 bases for J; bases not matched to a gene: 7. The germline V gene has CDR1 MNHNS and CDR2 SASEGT. The CDR3 has 15 amino acids. The CDR3 reads CASSESGQGWYGYTF. The covered CDR3 bases are TGTGCCAGCAGTGAAAGTGGACAGGGTTGGTATGGC.

With regard to this clone: The read halts 3 residues ahead of the CDR3 end, with the missing end drawn from the germline J gene. J is TRBJ2-5 and V is TRBV18, with a possible D match to TRBD1 (6 bases). The germline CDR1 and CDR2 sequences are KGHSH and LQKENI. V was trimmed by 0 bases and J by 0 bases, leaving 8 bases between them. The CDR3 sequence is 15 residues long. The chain's CDR3 is CASSPPGQHQETQYF. The covered CDR3 bases are TGTGCCAGCTCACCACCAGGACAGCACCAAGAGACC.

This CDR3 is CASSEAVTGGETQYF. The sequenced CDR3 bases are TGTGCCAGCAGTGAAGCCGTCACAGGGGGGGAGACC. J is TRBJ2-5 and V is TRBV6-1; 8 bases map to TRBD1. The CDR3 is cut off 3 residues early in the read; its end comes from the germline J gene. J gave up 5 bases and V 0 bases, and 5 bases lay outside the gene matches. The length of the CDR3 is 15 residues. Germline CDR1 MNHNS, CDR2 SASEGT.

A note on this clone: The CDR3 goes on 3 residues after the read ends, and that part is filled in from the germline J gene. The V gene is TRBV2, the J gene TRBJ2-7; 7 bases are shared with TRBD2. Germline V CDR1 and CDR2: SNHLY, FYNNEI. The CDR3 is 15 amino acids. Trimming cost V 6 bases and J 0 bases; bases outside gene matches: 8. This chain's CDR3 is CASRESGTGSYEQYF. CDR3 bases read: TGTGCCAGCAGAGAAAGCGGGACCGGCTCCTACGAG.

Worth noting for this clone: The read comes to an end 3 residues before the CDR3 does, leaving the germline J gene to fill in the end. The J gene is TRBJ2-1, the V gene TRBV6-1; 9 bases match TRBD2. The trim removed 0 bases at V and 4 bases at J, leaving 1 base unmatched. Germline CDR1 MNHNS, CDR2 SASEGT. CDR3 size: 15 residues. This CDR3 is CASSEASGRYNEQFF. The sequenced part of the CDR3 DNA is TGTGCCAGCAGTGAAGCCAGCGGGAGGTACAATGAG.

With regard to this clone: The read halts 3 residues ahead of the CDR3 end, with the missing end drawn from the germline J gene. V gene TRBV4-2 combines with J gene TRBJ2-1; 8 bases align to TRBD2. From germline, CDR1 is LGHNA and CDR2 YNFKEQ. The CDR3 sequence is 15 residues long. J lost 0 bases, V lost 4 bases, and 2 bases had no gene match. The CDR3 spells CASSRGTSSYNEQFF. Partial CDR3 DNA: TGTGCCAGCAGCCGAGGGACTAGCTCCTACAATGAG.

About this clone: With the read ending 3 residues before the CDR3 end, the germline J gene is used to fill in that end. The V call is TRBV20-1, the J call TRBJ2-1; TRBD2 agrees at 8 bases. This CDR3 has 14 amino acids. V gave up 6 bases and J gave up 3 bases; unmatched junction bases: 7. CDR1 and CDR2 from the germline V gene are DFQATT and SNEGSKA (reference sequence). The sequenced CDR3 bases are TGCAGTGCGGCAGCGGGAGCTTTCTACAATGAG. Protein sequence: CSAAAGAFYNE. Given in full, the CDR3 is CSAAAGAFYNEQFF.

In the case of this clone: The CDR3 is cut off 3 residues early in the read; its end comes from the germline J gene. This chain joins TRBV19 and TRBJ1-1; D is unclear. The CDR3 contains 15 residues. Germline CDR1 is LNHDA and CDR2 is SQIVND (reference sequence). V was clipped by 3 bases and J by 5 bases, with 16 bases between them. The sequenced CDR3 bases are TGTGCCAGTAGTATCGTCGCCGGAGAAGGGACTGAA. It yields the protein CASSIVAGEGTE. The CDR3, in full, reads CASSIVAGEGTEAFF.

Remarks on this clone: The read ends 3 residues shy of where the CDR3 ends; the end is completed using the germline J gene. V is TRBV20-1 and J is TRBJ2-5; D is unresolved. This CDR3 is built from 13 residues. Trimming cost V 0 bases and J 3 bases, with 8 bases left between them. The germline V gene encodes CDR1 DFQATT and CDR2 SNEGSKA (reference sequence). The covered CDR3 bases are TGCAGTGCTAGAGAGACAAGTAAAGAGACC. This codes for CSARETSKET. The full-length CDR3 reads as CSARETSKETQYF.

Concerning this clone itself: With the read ending 3 residues before the CDR3 end, the germline J gene is used to fill in that end. The chain carries TRBV5-1 and TRBJ2-7; 9 nucleotides match TRBD1. CDR3 length: 15 residues. Looked up from germline, CDR1 is SGHRS and CDR2 is YFSETQ. V was pared by 2 bases and J by 1 base, with 4 bases of the junction left unmatched. CDR3 region: CASSFPGTGSYEQYF. The sequenced part of the CDR3 DNA is TGCGCCAGCAGCTTCCCCGGGACAGGGTCCTACGAG. The full variable domain, its missing parts supplied by reference TRBV5-1 and TRBJ2-7, is KAGVTQTPRYLIKTRGQQVTLSCSPISGHRSVSWYQQTPGQGLQFLFEYFSETQRNKGNFPGRFSGRQFSNSRSEMNVSTLELGDSALYLCASSFPGTGSYEQYFGPGTRLTVT.

Points on this clone: The CDR3 extends 3 residues past the end of the read, so its final part is completed from the germline J gene. V is TRBV7-2 and J is TRBJ2-5; maybe TRBD2 (6 bases). Trimming took 8 bases from V and 4 from J, leaving 11 bases between them. This CDR3 spans 12 amino acids. Germline CDR1 SGHTA, CDR2 FQGNSA. CDR3 bases read: TGTGCCAGCCGACTAGAAGGAGAGACC. This translates into CASRLEGET. From start to end, the CDR3 is CASRLEGETQYF. The full variable domain, its missing parts supplied by reference TRBV7-2 and TRBJ2-5, is GAGVSQSPSNKVTEKGKDVELRCDPISGHTALYWYRQSLGQGLEFLIYFQGNSAPDKSGLPSDRFSAERTGGSVSTLTIQRTQQEDSAVYLCASRLEGETQYFGPGTRLLVL.

Notes on this clone: The CDR3 goes on 3 residues after the read ends, and that part is filled in from the germline J gene. The chain has TRBV19 and TRBJ1-5, with D possibly TRBD1 on 5 matching bases. The CDR3 consists of 16 residues. CDR1 is LNHDA and CDR2 is SQIVND in the germline V gene (reference sequence). Trimming removed 3 bases at V and 2 bases at J, with 14 bases between. The CDR3: CASSMMGGHGNQPQHF. The CDR3 DNA, read in part, is TGTGCCAGTAGTATGATGGGGGGTCATGGCAATCAGCCC. The whole variable domain, filled in from reference TRBV19 and TRBJ1-5, reads DGGITQSPKYLFRKEGQNVTLSCEQNLNHDAMYWYRQDPGQGLRLIYYSQIVNDFQKGDIAEGYSVSREKKESFPLTVTSAQKNPTAFYLCASSMMGGHGNQPQHFGDGTRLSIL.

On this clone itself: The read ends 3 residues shy of where the CDR3 ends; the end is completed using the germline J gene. The genes are TRBV19 and TRBJ2-3; D gene unclear. V lost 3 bases and J 2 bases, leaving 9 bases between the germline ends. This CDR3 contains 14 residues. Looked up from germline, CDR1 is LNHDA and CDR2 is SQIVND (reference sequence). This chain's CDR3 is CASSIGSNTDTQYF. CDR3 DNA, as far as it was read: TGTGCCAGTAGTATCGGGTCCAACACAGATACG.

Points on this clone: The sequenced fragment ends 3 residues before the CDR3 boundary, so the rest is inferred from the germline J gene. The V gene is TRBV7-6, the J gene TRBJ2-4, with 9 positions matching TRBD1. Germline trimming cut 5 bases from V and 3 bases from J; bases unmatched to any gene: 8. The CDR3 runs to 16 residues. The germline V gene has CDR1 SGHVS and CDR2 FNYEAQ. CDR3 residues: CASSPYRGLVKNIQYF. The DNA read from the CDR3 is TGTGCCAGCAGCCCGTACAGGGGGCTAGTCAAAAACATT.

About this clone: Sequencing ends 3 residues short of the CDR3 end; the germline J gene provides the rest. The V call is TRBV5-1, the J call TRBJ1-1; 7 positions match TRBD1. This CDR3 is built from 17 residues. Germline CDR1 is SGHRS and CDR2 is YFSETQ. V shed 4 bases, J shed 0 bases, and the junction held 12 bases outside the gene matches. The CDR3 sequence: CASSRRQGRIMNTEAFF. The DNA read from the CDR3 is TGCGCCAGCAGCAGAAGACAGGGCAGAATTATGAACACTGAA. Full variable domain (remainder filled in from reference TRBV5-1 and TRBJ1-1): KAGVTQTPRYLIKTRGQQVTLSCSPISGHRSVSWYQQTPGQGLQFLFEYFSETQRNKGNFPGRFSGRQFSNSRSEMNVSTLELGDSALYLCASSRRQGRIMNTEAFFGQGTRLTVV.

As to this clone: The DNA ends 3 residues before the CDR3 does, and the rest of the CDR3 is filled in from the germline J gene. The V gene is TRBV20-1, the J gene TRBJ1-5, with no clear D. The V gene lost 1 base and the J gene lost 0 bases, with 4 bases spanning the gap. This CDR3 comprises 13 residues. Germline CDR1 reads DFQATT; CDR2 reads SNEGSKA (reference sequence). CDR3 sequence: CSARGGSNQPQHF. The DNA read from the CDR3 is TGCAGTGCTAGAGGCGGTAGCAATCAGCCC.

About this clone: The read is 3 residues too short to cover the CDR3 end, so that end is filled in from the germline J gene. The V and J genes are TRBV19 and TRBJ1-5, with D possibly TRBD1 on 5 matching bases. Germline loops: CDR1 LNHDA, CDR2 SQIVND (reference sequence). Deletions cut 6 bases from V and 7 bases from J, with 10 bases between. This CDR3 region has 12 residues. The part of the CDR3 DNA that was read is TGTGCCAGTAGCAAGGGGCTGCAGCCC. Translation gives CASSKGLQP. The whole CDR3 reads CASSKGLQPQHF.

As regards this clone: The CDR3 end is not reached by the read, which stops 3 residues before it; the germline J gene fills it in. The gene calls are TRBV5-6 and TRBJ2-1, with D possibly being TRBD2 (6 bases). V was shortened by 0 bases and J by 4 bases, with 11 bases between the two germline ends. The germline gives CDR1 SGHDT, CDR2 YYEEEE. The CDR3 spans 15 residues. The DNA read from the CDR3 is TGTGCCAGCAGCTTGGAGACTAGGAATTACAATGAG. This encodes CASSLETRNYNE. The whole CDR3 sequence reads CASSLETRNYNEQFF.

In the case of this clone: Read data end 3 residues before the CDR3 end; the end is taken from the germline J gene. The rearrangement joins TRBV29-1 to TRBJ2-5; D is ambiguous. Germline V gene sequence: CDR1 SQVTM, CDR2 ANQGSEA. The V end lost 6 bases, the J end lost 1 base, and 12 bases lay between the germline ends. The CDR3 runs to 13 residues. The part of the CDR3 DNA that was read is TGCAGCGTCCAAAAGGGCTCCCAAGAGACC. As protein: CSVQKGSQET. The full CDR3 reads CSVQKGSQETQYF. Variable domain in full (rest from reference TRBV29-1 and TRBJ2-5): SAVISQKPSRDICQRGTSLTIQCQVDSQVTMMFWYRQQPGQSLTLIATANQGSEATYESGFVIDKFPISRPNLTFSTLTVSNMSPEDSSIYLCSVQKGSQETQYFGPGTRLLVL.

Details on this clone: The CDR3 is cut off 3 residues early in the read; its end comes from the germline J gene. This rearrangement joins TRBV28 to TRBJ2-5, with D unresolved. Germline V gives CDR1 MDHEN, CDR2 SYDVKM. The ends were cut back, 7 bases at V and 3 bases at J, with 6 bases in the middle. This CDR3 has 11 residues. Incomplete CDR3 DNA: TGTGCCAGCAAGGCGGAAGAGACC. Residues: CASKAEET. The CDR3 as a whole reads CASKAEETQYF.

As to this clone: The read stops 3 residues short of the end of the CDR3; the missing end is completed from the germline J gene. The chain joins TRBV6-1 to TRBJ1-2, with D possibly being TRBD1 (6 bases). Germline CDR1 and CDR2: MNHNS and SASEGT. This CDR3 comprises 13 residues. CDR3 bases read: TGTGCCAGCAGGGAACAGGGTCGGGAAGGC. Translating it yields CASREQGREG. From start to end, the CDR3 is CASREQGREGYTF.